One and the same sample provided the 17 T cell receptor beta chains below, sequenced in a study of immune cell composition in non-small cell lung cancer. The repertoire was sequenced with immunoSEQ multiplex PCR; TCRdb's copy has only in-frame clones and lacks some. Among about 4,600 clones listed, roughly 76% were seen once. The sample comprised lung tumor tissue. These receptors originate from a human donor with non-small cell lung cancer.

This CDR3 is CASSLVASRGETQYF. Written as DNA, the CDR3 is TGTGCCAGCAGCTTAGTAGCTAGCAGGGGGGAGACCCAGTACTTC. The genes are TRBV7-2 and TRBJ2-5; 7 nucleotides line up with TRBD1. Germline assignment: CDR1 SGHTA and CDR2 FQGNSA. The V segment lost 1 base and the J segment 5 bases; nucleotides outside the gene matches: 7. This CDR3 has 15 amino acids.

V is TRBV4-3 and J is TRBJ2-7; tentatively, D is TRBD1 (5 bases). CDR1 is LGHNA, CDR2 YSLEER, per germline. The V end lost 3 bases, the J end lost 5 bases, and 17 bases lay between the germline ends. The CDR3 is made up of 15 amino acids. The CDR3 nucleotides read TGCGCCAGCAGCCACTCGGCAGGGCCTGGGGACGAGCAGTACTTC. This encodes CASSHSAGPGDEQYF.

The chain is built from TRBV6-5 and TRBJ1-1; 9 nucleotides match TRBD1. This CDR3 is built from 13 residues. CDR1 and CDR2 (germline): MNHEY, SVGAGI. Trimming cost V 6 bases and J 10 bases; bases outside gene matches: 9. CDR3 DNA: TGTGCCAGCAGAGCCACAGGGGGCGGAGGAGCTTTCTTT. The encoded protein is CASRATGGGGAFF.

The rearrangement links TRBV9 to TRBJ2-3, with 9 bases lining up with TRBD2. The ends lost 2 bases at V and 4 bases at J; junction bases unmatched: 5. Germline CDR1 and CDR2: SGDLS and YYNGEE. CDR3 length equals 15 residues. This CDR3 is CASSVSGGSPDTQYF. The CDR3 DNA reads TGTGCCAGCAGCGTTAGCGGGGGCTCCCCAGATACGCAGTATTTT.

The chain has TRBV6-5 and TRBJ2-7; a weak D match, TRBD2 (5 bases). The V end was cut by 1 base, the J end by 7 bases, with 17 bases between. CDR3 length equals 15 residues. Germline V gives CDR1 MNHEY, CDR2 SVGAGI. The DNA of the CDR3 is TGTGCCAGCAGTTACTTTCGGACTGCCATAGGGGAGCAGTACTTC. It is translated as CASSYFRTAIGEQYF.

The chain recombines TRBV6-1 with TRBJ2-1; 11 bases line up with TRBD1. The ends lost 1 base at V and 13 bases at J; junction bases unmatched: 9. The CDR3 is made up of 15 amino acids. The germline CDR1 and CDR2 sequences are MNHNS and SASEGT. CDR3 DNA sequence: TGTGCCAGCAGTGAAGTGGACAGGGGGCTCCTCGGTCAGTTCTTC. It yields the protein CASSEVDRGLLGQFF.

The genes are TRBV5-4 and TRBJ2-3, with TRBD1 matching 8 bases. Germline trimming cut 5 bases from V and 2 bases from J; bases unmatched to any gene: 7. CDR1 and CDR2 from the germline V gene are SGHNT and YYREEE (reference sequence). The CDR3 has 15 amino acids. The DNA of the CDR3 is TGTGCCAGCAGTTCGGACAGGGACCACACAGATACGCAGTATTTT. Amino acid sequence: CASSSDRDHTDTQYF.

This sequence joins TRBV9 and TRBJ1-2; tentatively, D is TRBD1 (5 bases). V was shortened by 0 bases and J by 4 bases, with 13 bases between the two germline ends. There are 15 residues in the CDR3. Germline assignment: CDR1 SGDLS and CDR2 YYNGEE. The CDR3 protein is CASSVAEGTAYGYTF. The DNA for the CDR3 is TGTGCCAGCAGCGTAGCTGAGGGGACTGCCTATGGCTACACCTTC.

This clone was counted only a few times. The chain has TRBV27 and TRBJ2-7; TRBD1 agrees at 12 bases. CDR1 is MNHEY and CDR2 is SMNVEV in the germline V gene (reference sequence). There are 14 residues in the CDR3. The V and J ends lost 4 bases and 6 bases, in that order; junction bases with no gene match: 4. CDR3 nucleotide sequence: TGTGCCAGCAGTTCGGGACAGGGGGCCTCCGAGCAGTACTTC. As protein: CASSSGQGASEQYF.

This chain uses TRBV2 with TRBJ2-5, with no clear D. V lost 8 bases, J lost 0 bases, and 7 bases lay in between. The CDR3 extends over 12 amino acids. CDR1 is SNHLY, CDR2 FYNNEI, per germline. The CDR3 DNA is TGTGCCAGCTCAGTGAACCAAGAGACCCAGTACTTC. As protein: CASSVNQETQYF.

This clone appeared a single time. This chain connects TRBV7-8 to TRBJ1-5; no firm D call. Trimming shortened V by 0 bases and J by 0 bases, and 18 bases separated the two germline ends. The CDR3 loop spans 19 amino acids. CDR1 is SGHVS, CDR2 FQNEAQ, per germline. CDR3 sequence (DNA): TGTGCCAGCAGCTTAGCCTTGGGTTGGGCTGATAGTAGCAATCAGCCCCAGCATTTT. It is translated as CASSLALGWADSSNQPQHF.

This clone was picked up one time. The chain uses TRBV5-4 and TRBJ1-2; no clear D gene. CDR3 length: 13 residues. CDR1 SGHNT and CDR2 YYREEE come from the germline V gene (reference sequence). Deletions cut 2 bases from V and 0 bases from J, with 5 bases between. Here the CDR3 DNA reads TGTGCCAGCAGCTTCTCCTCTAACTATGGCTACACCTTC. Its translation is CASSFSSNYGYTF.

This clone is large by share. The V gene is TRBV29-1, the J gene TRBJ2-1, with 13 bases lining up with TRBD2. The V gene's germline CDR1 is SQVTM and CDR2 ANQGSEA. Losses at the gene ends were 6 bases for V and 7 bases for J; bases not matched to a gene: 3. The CDR3 runs to 13 residues. CDR3 sequence reads: CSVRTSGSNEQFF. The CDR3 DNA reads TGCAGCGTCCGGACTAGCGGGAGTAATGAGCAGTTCTTC.

The chain joins TRBV6-1 to TRBJ1-6; perhaps TRBD1 as D (5 bases). V gave up 0 bases and J gave up 5 bases, with 11 bases separating them. Germline V gives CDR1 MNHNS, CDR2 SASEGT. The CDR3 runs to 16 residues. For the CDR3, the DNA is TGTGCCAGCAGTGAAGCTTGGGCAGGGAATAATTCACCCCTCCACTTT. This encodes CASSEAWAGNNSPLHF.

The chain has TRBV7-2 and TRBJ1-1; TRBD1 matches at 11 bases. Germline V CDR1 and CDR2: SGHTA, FQGNSA. The CDR3 totals 14 residues. Trimming removed 5 bases from V and 4 bases from J; junction bases left unmatched: 3. The CDR3 loop is CASSQGQGGTEAFF. CDR3 nucleotides: TGTGCCAGCAGCCAGGGACAGGGGGGCACTGAAGCTTTCTTT.

This sequence joins TRBV16 and TRBJ1-2, with D maybe TRBD1 (6 bases). The CDR3 loop spans 13 amino acids. Germline assignment: CDR1 KGHSY and CDR2 FQNENV. The V gene lost 2 bases and the J gene lost 5 bases, with 9 bases spanning the gap. The CDR3 loop reads CASSQGQGYGYTF. In nucleotides, the CDR3 is TGTGCCAGCAGCCAAGGGCAGGGGTATGGCTACACCTTC.

V and J are TRBV6-1 and TRBJ1-2; D is undetermined. V was shortened by 6 bases and J by 2 bases, with 10 bases between the two germline ends. Germline assignment: CDR1 MNHNS and CDR2 SASEGT. The CDR3 covers 13 residues. The CDR3 coding sequence is TGTGCCAGCAGCCTCACAGAAAACTATGGCTACACCTTC. Residues: CASSLTENYGYTF.